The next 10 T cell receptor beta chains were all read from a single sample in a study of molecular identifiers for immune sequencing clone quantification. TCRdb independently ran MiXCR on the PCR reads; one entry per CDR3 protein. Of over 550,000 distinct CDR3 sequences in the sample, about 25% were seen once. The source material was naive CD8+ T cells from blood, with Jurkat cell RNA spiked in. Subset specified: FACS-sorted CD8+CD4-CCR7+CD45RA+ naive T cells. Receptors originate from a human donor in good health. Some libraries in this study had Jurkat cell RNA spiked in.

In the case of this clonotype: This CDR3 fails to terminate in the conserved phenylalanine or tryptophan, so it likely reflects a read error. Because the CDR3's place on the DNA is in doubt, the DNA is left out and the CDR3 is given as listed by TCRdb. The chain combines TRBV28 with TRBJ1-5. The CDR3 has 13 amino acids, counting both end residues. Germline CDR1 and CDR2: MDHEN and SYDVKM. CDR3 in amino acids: CASSHYSNQPPHL.

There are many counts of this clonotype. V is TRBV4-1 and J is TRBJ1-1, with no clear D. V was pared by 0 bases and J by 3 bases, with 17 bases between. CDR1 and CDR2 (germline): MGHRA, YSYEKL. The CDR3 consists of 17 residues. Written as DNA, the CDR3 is TGCGCCAGCAGCCAAGACAGCGCGCTAAGGTCCTACACTGAAGCTTTCTTT. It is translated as CASSQDSALRSYTEAFF.

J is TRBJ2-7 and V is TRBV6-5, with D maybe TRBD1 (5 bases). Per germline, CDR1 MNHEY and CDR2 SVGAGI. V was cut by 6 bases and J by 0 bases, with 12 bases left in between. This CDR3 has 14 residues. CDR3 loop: CASSKTESSYEQYF. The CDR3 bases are TGTGCCAGCAGCAAGACAGAGAGCTCCTACGAGCAGTACTTC.

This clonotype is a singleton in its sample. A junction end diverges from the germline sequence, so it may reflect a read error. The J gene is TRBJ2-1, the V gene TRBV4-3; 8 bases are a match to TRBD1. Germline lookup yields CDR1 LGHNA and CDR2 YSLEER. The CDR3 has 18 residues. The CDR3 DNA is TGCGCCAGCAACCCGAGCTACCGGGACAGGACAGGGTACAATGCGCAGTTCTTC. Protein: CASNPSYRDRTGYNAQFF.

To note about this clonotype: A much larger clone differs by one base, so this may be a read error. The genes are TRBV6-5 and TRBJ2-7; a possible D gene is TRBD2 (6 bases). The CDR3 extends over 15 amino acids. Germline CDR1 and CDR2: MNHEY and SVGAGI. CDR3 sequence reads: CVSSYEASEAYEQYF. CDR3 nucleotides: TGTGTCAGCAGTTATGAGGCTAGCGAAGCCTACGAGCAGTACTTC.

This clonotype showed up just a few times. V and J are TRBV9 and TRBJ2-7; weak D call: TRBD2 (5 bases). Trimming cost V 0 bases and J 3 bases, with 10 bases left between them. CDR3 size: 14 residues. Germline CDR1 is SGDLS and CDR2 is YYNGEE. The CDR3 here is CASSVDIGSYEQYF. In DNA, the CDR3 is TGTGCCAGCAGCGTAGATATAGGGAGCTACGAGCAGTACTTC.

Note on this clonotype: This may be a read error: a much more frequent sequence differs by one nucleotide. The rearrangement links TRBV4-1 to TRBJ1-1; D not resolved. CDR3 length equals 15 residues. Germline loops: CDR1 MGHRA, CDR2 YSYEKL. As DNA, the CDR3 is TGCGCCAGCAGCCAAGAAACAGCGCTAAACACTGAAGCTTCCTTT. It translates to CASSQETALNTEASF.

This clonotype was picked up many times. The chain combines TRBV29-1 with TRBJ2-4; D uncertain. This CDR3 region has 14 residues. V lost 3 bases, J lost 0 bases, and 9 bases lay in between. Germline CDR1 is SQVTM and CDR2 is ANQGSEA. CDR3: CSVDSPLAKNIQYF. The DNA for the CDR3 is TGCAGCGTTGATAGCCCACTAGCCAAAAACATTCAGTACTTC.

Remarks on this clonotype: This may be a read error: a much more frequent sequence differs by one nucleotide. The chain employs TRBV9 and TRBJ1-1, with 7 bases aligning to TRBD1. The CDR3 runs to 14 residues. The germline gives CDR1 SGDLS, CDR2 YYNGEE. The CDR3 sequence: CTSSAGGRNTEAFF. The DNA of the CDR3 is TGTACCAGCAGCGCAGGGGGAAGAAACACTGAAGCTTTCTTT.

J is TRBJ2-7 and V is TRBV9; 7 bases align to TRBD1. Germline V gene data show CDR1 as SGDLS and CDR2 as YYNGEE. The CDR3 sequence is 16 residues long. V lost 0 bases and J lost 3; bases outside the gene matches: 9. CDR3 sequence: CASSVAPSAGGYEQYF. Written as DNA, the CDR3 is TGTGCCAGCAGCGTAGCTCCGTCGGCAGGGGGCTACGAGCAGTACTTC.